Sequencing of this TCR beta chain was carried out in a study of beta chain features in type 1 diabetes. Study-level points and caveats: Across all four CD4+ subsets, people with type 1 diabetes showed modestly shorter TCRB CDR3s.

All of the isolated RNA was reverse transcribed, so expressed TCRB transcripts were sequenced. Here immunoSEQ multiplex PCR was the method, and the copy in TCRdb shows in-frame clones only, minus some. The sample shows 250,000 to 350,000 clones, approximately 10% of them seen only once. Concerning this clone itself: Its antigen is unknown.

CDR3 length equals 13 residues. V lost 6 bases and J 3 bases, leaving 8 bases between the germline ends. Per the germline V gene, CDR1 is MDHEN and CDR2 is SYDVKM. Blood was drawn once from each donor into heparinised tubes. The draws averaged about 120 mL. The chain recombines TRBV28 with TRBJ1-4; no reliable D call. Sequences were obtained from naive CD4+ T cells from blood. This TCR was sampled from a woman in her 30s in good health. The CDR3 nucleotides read TGTGCCAGCAGCTTCGGGTCTAATGAAAAACTGTTTTTT. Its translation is CASSFGSNEKLFF.